Presented here are 6 T cell receptor beta chains from one specimen sequenced in a study of T cells after yellow fever vaccination. MiXCR was run by TCRdb on the 5' RACE reads, yielding one entry per CDR3 protein. The table includes around 310,000 distinct CDR3 sequences, approximately 9% detected once. The sample in question was PBMCs, obtained on the day of the first yellow fever vaccination. All receptors come from a man between 18 and 29 years old who received the YFV17D yellow fever vaccine.

The chain carries TRBV7-2 and TRBJ2-5; D remains unclear. The CDR3 is 13 amino acids. CDR1 is SGHTA, CDR2 FQGNSA, per germline. Between the trimmed V and J ends, which lost 4 bases and 5 bases, there was a span of 11 bases. The chain's CDR3 is CASSSLSWETQYF. The CDR3 region has the DNA TGTGCCAGCAGCTCCCTTAGCTGGGAGACCCAGTACTTC.

The sample holds a few counts of this clonotype. The J gene is TRBJ2-7, the V gene TRBV20-1; TRBD1 matches 9 bases. Germline V gene sequence: CDR1 DFQATT, CDR2 SNEGSKA (reference sequence). CDR3 size: 13 residues. The V and J ends lost 5 bases and 5 bases, in that order; junction bases with no gene match: 7. In DNA form, the CDR3 reads TGCAGTGCTCTGAGGACAGGGGTTGACGAGCAGTACTTC. Encoded protein: CSALRTGVDEQYF.

The rearrangement links TRBV5-1 to TRBJ1-5, with no clear D. This CDR3 contains 15 residues. Between the trimmed V and J ends, which lost 1 base and 9 bases, there was a span of 17 bases. Germline V CDR1 and CDR2: SGHRS, YFSETQ. The CDR3 nucleotides read TGCGCCAGCAGCTTGTTGCCAGACCCCGGGCGGCCCCAGCATTTT. Residues: CASSLLPDPGRPQHF.

This clonotype showed up just a few times. V gene TRBV20-1 combines with J gene TRBJ2-3; D gene unclear. Trimming shortened V by 0 bases and J by 2 bases, and 15 bases separated the two germline ends. The CDR3 runs 16 residues. In germline, CDR1 is DFQATT, CDR2 SNEGSKA (reference sequence). The CDR3 DNA is TGCAGTGCTAGAGATCAGTTCCAGCTTATCACAGATACGCAGTATTTT. Translated: CSARDQFQLITDTQYF.

The rearrangement links TRBV11-2 to TRBJ1-1, with D possibly being TRBD1 (6 bases). The germline V and J ends were trimmed by 1 base and 5 bases, with 11 bases remaining between them. Germline CDR1 SGHAT, CDR2 FQNNGV. The CDR3 extends over 14 amino acids. The CDR3, as DNA: TGTGCCAGCAGCTTAGCGCAGGGGAGGACTGAAGCTTTCTTT. Its protein product is CASSLAQGRTEAFF.

This clonotype occurred many times. The chain is built from TRBV5-1 and TRBJ1-3, with 9 bases that match TRBD1. Germline CDR1 SGHRS, CDR2 YFSETQ. After removal of 4 bases from V and 0 bases from J, the junction contained 5 bases not matched to a gene. There are 16 residues in the CDR3. The CDR3 nucleotides are TGCGCCAGCAGCGGGACAGGGACTAGCTCTGGAAACACCATATATTTT. Protein product: CASSGTGTSSGNTIYF.